The entry below describes one T cell receptor beta chain. Its antigen is undetermined. This entry comes from a study of T cells expressing NK-cell markers. Overall study: Most of the eight sequenced donors tested HCMV-seropositive; one tested seronegative. Study-level results: HCMV specificity was not established for the expanded NKG2C+ T cell clones. Similarly, these clonotypes led the CD3+CD56-NKG2C+ fraction as well in a few donors.

The CDR3 length is 13 residues. Looked up from germline, CDR1 is MNHNY and CDR2 is SVGAGI (reference sequence). TCRdb reworked the 5' RACE reads into one entry per CDR3 protein, no DNA. The table gives 250,000 or so distinct CDR3 sequences; the top ten clones make up around 3.9% of it. This sequence joins TRBV6-6 and TRBJ2-7; TCRdb indicates TRBD2, and absent DNA this call remains unverified. This receptor was obtained from a woman aged 18-70 years in good health. Source material: blood T cells: a sorted CD56 or NKG2C T cell subset, CD4+ or CD8+ T cells, or bulk PBMC T cells (not recorded which). CDR3 loop: CASTDGALYEQYF.